Each of the 26 T cell receptor beta chains below was sequenced from the same sample in a study of blood T cell repertoires in COVID-19. The table came from immunoSEQ multiplex PCR; TCRdb's copy has only in-frame clones and leaves some out. Among 250,000 or so clones listed, around 83% were seen once. Sequencing was carried out using PBMCs or T cells enriched from blood (not recorded which). Receptors originate from a woman between 45 and 65 years old who had been exposed to COVID-19.

The chain joins TRBV12-3 or TRBV12-4 to TRBJ1-1, with TRBD1 identical over 8 bases. The CDR3 length is 13 residues. V was pared by 1 base and J by 9 bases, with 4 bases of the junction left unmatched. CDR3 sequence: CASSLGTGMKAFF. The CDR3 coding sequence is TGTGCCAGCAGTTTAGGGACAGGGATGAAAGCTTTCTTT.

About this clone: The sample holds other DNA sequences that translate to the same CDR3. The chain has TRBV30 and TRBJ2-7; 11 bases fit TRBD1. Trimming cost V 3 bases and J 4 bases; bases outside gene matches: 5. CDR1 is GTSNPN, CDR2 SVGIG, per germline (reference sequence). The CDR3 has 14 residues. The CDR3 spells CAWSPGTGGYEQYF. The CDR3 DNA sequence: TGTGCCTGGAGCCCGGGGACAGGGGGGTACGAGCAGTACTTC.

Turning to this clone: The sample carries other DNA sequences with the same CDR3. CDR3 amino acids: CASSPGTGTYNEQFF. The CDR3 DNA reads TGTGCCAGCTCACCCGGGACAGGTACCTACAATGAGCAGTTCTTC. The chain links TRBV18 to TRBJ2-1, with 8 bases lining up with TRBD1. Trimming at V came to 3 bases and at J to 2 bases, leaving 3 bases not matched to a gene. CDR1 is KGHSH, CDR2 LQKENI, per germline. The CDR3 has 15 residues.

CDR3 bases: TGTGCCAGCAGCTTTACGCTAGCGGGGCCATACGAGCAGTACTTC. This sequence encodes CASSFTLAGPYEQYF. The V gene is TRBV7-2, the J gene TRBJ2-7; TRBD2 matches 9 bases. Germline CDR1 reads SGHTA; CDR2 reads FQGNSA. CDR3 length equals 15 residues. After removal of 3 bases from V and 4 bases from J, the junction contained 7 bases not matched to a gene.

V is TRBV5-1 and J is TRBJ2-1; tentative D call: TRBD1 (5 bases). Germline-derived CDR1 and CDR2 are SGHRS and YFSETQ. The V and J ends lost 4 bases and 6 bases respectively, with 14 bases between them. This CDR3 region has 14 residues. The CDR3 sequence is CASSPGPRTNEQFF. The DNA for the CDR3 is TGCGCCAGCAGCCCAGGGCCCCGAACCAATGAGCAGTTCTTC.

This chain links TRBV19 with TRBJ1-2; D perhaps matches TRBD1 (6 bases). Germline CDR1 reads LNHDA; CDR2 reads SQIVND (reference sequence). Trimming took off 6 bases at V and 4 bases at J, with 12 bases between the two ends. CDR3 size: 13 residues. The CDR3 DNA reads TGTGCCAGTAGCATACAGGGTTCCTATGGCTACACCTTC. Protein: CASSIQGSYGYTF.

The rearrangement joins TRBV19 to TRBJ1-4; D is undetermined. The CDR3 has 15 amino acids. From germline, CDR1 is LNHDA and CDR2 SQIVND (reference sequence). Trimming cost V 3 bases and J 5 bases, with 13 bases left between them. CDR3 sequence reads: CASSITRRGNEKLFF. The CDR3 DNA reads as TGTGCCAGTAGTATCACCCGACGGGGAAATGAAAAACTGTTTTTT.

The CDR3 is CASSTPGTGGGLETQYF. DNA for the CDR3: TGTGCCAGCAGCACCCCCGGGACAGGGGGAGGATTGGAGACCCAGTACTTC. V usage is TRBV5-6 and J usage is TRBJ2-5; TRBD1 agrees at 11 bases. Trimming removed 4 bases from V and 5 bases from J; junction bases left unmatched: 13. The V gene's germline CDR1 is SGHDT and CDR2 YYEEEE. The CDR3 has 17 amino acids.

The J gene is TRBJ1-6, the V gene TRBV15; a weak D match, TRBD1 (5 bases). Trimming pared 0 bases from V and 12 bases from J, leaving 12 bases between. Germline-derived CDR1 and CDR2 are LNHNV and YYDKDF (reference sequence). This CDR3 region has 14 residues. CDR3 amino acids: CATSRDDLRGPLHF. Here the CDR3 DNA reads TGTGCCACCAGCAGAGACGATTTAAGGGGACCCCTCCACTTT.

This clone was seen a single time. The CDR3 sequence: CASSRGDRGQKQYF. As DNA, the CDR3 is TGTGCCAGCAGCCGGGGGGACAGGGGGCAAAAGCAGTACTTC. This sequence joins TRBV7-2 and TRBJ2-7; 12 bases line up with TRBD1. In germline, CDR1 is SGHTA, CDR2 FQGNSA. J gave up 8 bases and V 5 bases, and 7 bases lay outside the gene matches. This CDR3 has 14 residues.

This clone was detected only once. The chain uses TRBV18 and TRBJ2-2; no clear D gene. V lost 3 bases to trimming and J lost 10 bases, with 15 bases between them. Germline-derived CDR1 and CDR2 are KGHSH and LQKENI. This CDR3 has 14 residues. The CDR3 spells CASSPNSGQTELFF. CDR3 DNA: TGTGCCAGCTCACCGAACTCGGGTCAGACGGAGCTGTTTTTT. Using reference TRBV18 and TRBJ2-2 for the parts outside the CDR3, the full variable domain is NAGVMQNPRHLVRRRGQEARLRCSPMKGHSHVYWYRQLPEEGLKFMVYLQKENIIDESGMPKERFSAEFPKEGPSILRIQQVVRGDSAAYFCASSPNSGQTELFFGEGSRLTVL.

To note about this clone: A read error is likely here: a far larger clone is one base away. V usage is TRBV7-6 and J usage is TRBJ2-2; 7 bases are a match to TRBD1. V was clipped by 1 base and J by 1 base; unmatched bases: 0. Germline V CDR1 and CDR2: SGHVS, FNYEAQ. The CDR3 sequence is 15 residues long. The CDR3 DNA reads TGTGCCAGCAGCTTAGGGACAGGGAACACCGGGGAGCTGTTTTTT. It is translated as CASSLGTGNTGELFF.

V is TRBV6-5 and J is TRBJ1-6, with D possibly matching TRBD1 (5 bases). V lost 7 bases and J lost 8, with 15 bases in between. CDR1 MNHEY and CDR2 SVGAGI come from the germline V gene. This CDR3 has 14 amino acids. CDR3 in amino acids: CASNVGLGYSPLHF. The CDR3 nucleotides are TGTGCCAGCAATGTGGGACTCGGCTATTCACCCCTCCACTTT.

The V call is TRBV7-2, the J call TRBJ1-1; 8 bases are shared with TRBD1. The CDR3 covers 15 residues. V dropped 5 bases and J dropped 4; count of bases not matched to a gene: 9. Germline CDR1 and CDR2: SGHTA and FQGNSA. The CDR3 sequence: CASSPYRGLTTEAFF. The CDR3 DNA sequence: TGTGCCAGCAGCCCCTACAGGGGGTTAACCACTGAAGCTTTCTTT.

The V gene is TRBV18, the J gene TRBJ2-1; 9 positions agree with TRBD2. Germline V lookup: CDR1 KGHSH, CDR2 LQKENI. CDR3 length: 16 amino acids. V dropped 3 bases and J dropped 6; count of bases not matched to a gene: 9. In nucleotides, the CDR3 is TGTGCCAGCTCACCTGCCGGGGGACTAGCTACCAATGAGCAGTTCTTC. Its protein is CASSPAGGLATNEQFF.

This sequence joins TRBV3-1 (or the pseudogene TRBV3-2) and TRBJ1-1; possibly TRBD1 for D (5 bases). The CDR3 runs to 16 residues. Germline V gene data show CDR1 as LGHDT and CDR2 as YNNKEL (reference sequence). Trimming took off 0 bases at V and 4 bases at J, with 15 bases between the two ends. The CDR3 nucleotides are TGTGCCAGCAGCCAAGATCGGGGGGTTGATAGCACTGAAGCTTTCTTT. This sequence encodes CASSQDRGVDSTEAFF.

This clone was seen more than once but under ten times. The chain couples TRBV7-9 to TRBJ2-1; TRBD2 matches at 8 bases. J lost 5 bases, V lost 5 bases, and 11 bases had no gene match. In germline, CDR1 is SEHNR, CDR2 FQNEAQ (reference sequence). The CDR3 has 16 amino acids. In DNA form, the CDR3 reads TGTGCCAGCAGCCCTCGGGGCTTGCGGGGGGACAATGAGCAGTTCTTC. Translated: CASSPRGLRGDNEQFF.

The sample holds one count of this clone. The chain is built from TRBV5-6 and TRBJ1-3; D not resolved. Trimming took off 0 bases at V and 0 bases at J, with 4 bases between the two ends. In germline, CDR1 is SGHDT, CDR2 YYEEEE. This CDR3 has 14 residues. The CDR3 DNA sequence: TGTGCCAGCAGCTTGGTTCACTCTGGAAACACCATATATTTT. This translates into CASSLVHSGNTIYF.

Written as DNA, the CDR3 is TGTGCCAGCAGCCAAGACCCACGTAACAGGGGAACGGTCAATCAGCCCCAGCATTTT. Translated, it gives CASSQDPRNRGTVNQPQHF. The chain employs TRBV14 and TRBJ1-5, with 7 bases identical to TRBD1. The ends lost 0 bases at V and 3 bases at J; junction bases unmatched: 14. The length of the CDR3 is 19 residues. Germline loops: CDR1 SGHDN, CDR2 FVKESK.

The chain employs TRBV15 and TRBJ2-7; TRBD2 agrees at 10 bases. The V gene's germline CDR1 is LNHNV and CDR2 YYDKDF (reference sequence). V shed 4 bases, J shed 5 bases, and the junction held 8 bases outside the gene matches. The CDR3 totals 15 residues. CDR3 amino acids: CATSTTGTSAHEQYF. The CDR3, as DNA: TGTGCCACCAGCACAACCGGGACTAGCGCCCACGAGCAGTACTTC.

The J gene is TRBJ2-1, the V gene TRBV11-2, with 10 bases identical to TRBD2. The J segment lost 4 bases and the V segment lost 2 bases, leaving 14 bases of the junction unmatched. Germline V gives CDR1 SGHAT, CDR2 FQNNGV. CDR3 length: 19 residues. The CDR3 spells CASSLRVASGSYRYNEQFF. As DNA, the CDR3 is TGTGCCAGCAGCTTAAGGGTAGCTAGCGGGAGCTATCGATACAATGAGCAGTTCTTC.

This clone has only one observation. The V gene is TRBV5-4, the J gene TRBJ2-5; 10 bases fit TRBD1. J lost 3 bases, V lost 3 bases, and 5 bases had no gene match. Germline loops: CDR1 SGHNT, CDR2 YYREEE (reference sequence). CDR3 size: 15 residues. In DNA form, the CDR3 reads TGTGCCAGCAGCTATGGACAGGGGGTAGAAGAGACCCAGTACTTC. This translates into CASSYGQGVEETQYF.

The rearrangement joins TRBV14 to TRBJ2-3, with 7 nucleotides matching TRBD2. This CDR3 contains 16 residues. With 0 bases clipped from V and 4 bases from J, the junction kept 7 bases outside the gene matches. Germline CDR1 reads SGHDN; CDR2 reads FVKESK. The CDR3 bases are TGTGCCAGCAGCCAAGATCTTAGGGGAGGGGCAGATACGCAGTATTTT. It codes for CASSQDLRGGADTQYF.

The chain recombines TRBV7-2 with TRBJ1-4; no clear D. The CDR3 length is 14 residues. Trimming pared 6 bases from V and 8 bases from J, leaving 16 bases between. Per germline, CDR1 SGHTA and CDR2 FQGNSA. The CDR3 reads CASRPGVGKEKLFF. The CDR3 DNA reads as TGTGCCAGCAGGCCCGGGGTAGGGAAAGAAAAACTGTTTTTT.

This chain uses TRBV14 with TRBJ1-2; D is unresolved. Per germline, CDR1 SGHDN and CDR2 FVKESK. The CDR3 consists of 16 residues. V lost 0 bases to trimming and J lost 0 bases, with 11 bases between them. The CDR3, as DNA: TGTGCCAGCAGCCAAGATTTGGTCTTAGCTAACTATGGCTACACCTTC. Its protein product is CASSQDLVLANYGYTF.

The chain is built from TRBV12-3 or TRBV12-4 and TRBJ2-7; tentative D call: TRBD1 (5 bases). This CDR3 has 13 amino acids. V was trimmed by 5 bases and J by 3 bases, leaving 11 bases between them. The CDR3 bases are TGTGCCAGCAGTCGGCGGACATTCTACGAGCAGTACTTC. Residues: CASSRRTFYEQYF.